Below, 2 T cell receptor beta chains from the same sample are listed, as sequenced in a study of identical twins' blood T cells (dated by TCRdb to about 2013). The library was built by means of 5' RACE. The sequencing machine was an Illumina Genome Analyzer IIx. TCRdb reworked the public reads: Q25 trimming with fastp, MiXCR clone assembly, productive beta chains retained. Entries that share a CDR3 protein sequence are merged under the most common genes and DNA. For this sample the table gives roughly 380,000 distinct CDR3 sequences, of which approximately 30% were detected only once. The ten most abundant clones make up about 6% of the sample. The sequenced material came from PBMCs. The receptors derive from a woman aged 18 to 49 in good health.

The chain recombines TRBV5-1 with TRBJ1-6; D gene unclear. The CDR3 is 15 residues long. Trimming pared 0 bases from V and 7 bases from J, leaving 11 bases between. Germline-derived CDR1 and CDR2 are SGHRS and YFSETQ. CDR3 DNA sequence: TGCGCCAGCAGCTTGGACTTTAACATGAATTCACCCCTCCACTTT. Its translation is CASSLDFNMNSPLHF.

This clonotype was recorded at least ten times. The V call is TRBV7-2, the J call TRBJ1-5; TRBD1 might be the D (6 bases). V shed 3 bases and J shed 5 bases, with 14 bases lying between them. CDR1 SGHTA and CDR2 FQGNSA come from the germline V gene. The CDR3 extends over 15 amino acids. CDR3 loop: CASSFYFRGDQPQHF. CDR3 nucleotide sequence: TGTGCCAGCAGCTTTTATTTCAGGGGAGATCAGCCCCAGCATTTT.